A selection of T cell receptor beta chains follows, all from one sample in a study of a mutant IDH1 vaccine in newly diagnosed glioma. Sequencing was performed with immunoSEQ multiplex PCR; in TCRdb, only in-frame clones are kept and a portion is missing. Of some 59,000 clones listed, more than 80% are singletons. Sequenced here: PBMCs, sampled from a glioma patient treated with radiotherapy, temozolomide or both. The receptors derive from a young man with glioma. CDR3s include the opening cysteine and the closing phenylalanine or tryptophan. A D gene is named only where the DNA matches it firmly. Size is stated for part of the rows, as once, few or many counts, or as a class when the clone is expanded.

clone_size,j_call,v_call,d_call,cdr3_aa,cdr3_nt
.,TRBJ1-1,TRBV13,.,CASSYSGLNTEAFF,TGTGCCAGCAGCTACAGCGGGTTGAACACTGAAGCTTTCTTT
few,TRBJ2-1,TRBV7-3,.,CASSLMESTAKQFF,TGTGCCAGCAGCTTAATGGAGAGTACGGCGAAGCAGTTCTTC
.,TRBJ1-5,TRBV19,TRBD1,CASTPGQGRQQPQHF,TGTGCCAGTACTCCGGGACAGGGCCGACAACAGCCCCAGCATTTT
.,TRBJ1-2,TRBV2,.,CASSEARQVNYGYTF,TGTGCCAGCAGTGAAGCGCGTCAGGTTAACTATGGCTACACCTTC
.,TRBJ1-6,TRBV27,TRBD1,CASSQGTANSPLHF,TGTGCCAGCAGTCAGGGGACAGCCAATTCACCCCTCCACTTT
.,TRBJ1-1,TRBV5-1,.,CASSLDTEAFF,TGCGCCAGCAGCTTGGACACTGAAGCTTTCTTT
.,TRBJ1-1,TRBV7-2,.,CASSLEFSPYTEAFF,TGTGCCAGCAGCTTAGAGTTCAGTCCGTACACTGAAGCTTTCTTT
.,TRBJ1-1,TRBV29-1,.,CSADWGMNTEAFF,TGCAGCGCCGATTGGGGAATGAACACTGAAGCTTTCTTT
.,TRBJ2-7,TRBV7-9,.,CASRQTSSYEQYF,TGTGCCAGCAGGCAAACTAGTTCGTACGAGCAGTACTTC
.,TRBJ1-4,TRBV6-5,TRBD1,CASSYSDRGNEKLFF,TGTGCCAGCAGTTACTCGGACAGGGGAAATGAAAAACTGTTTTTT
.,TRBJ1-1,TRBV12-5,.,CASGLVGAEAFF,TGTGCTAGTGGTTTGGTGGGCGCTGAAGCTTTCTTT
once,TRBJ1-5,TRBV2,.,CASSERGYNQPQHF,TGTGCCAGCAGTGAAAGAGGATACAATCAGCCCCAGCATTTT
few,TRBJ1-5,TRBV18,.,CASSPPGSDQPQHF,TGTGCCAGCTCACCCCCGGGTTCTGATCAGCCCCAGCATTTT
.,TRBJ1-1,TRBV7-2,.,CASSPQDRGGDEAFF,TGTGCCAGCAGCCCCCAAGACCGTGGGGGTGATGAAGCTTTCTTT
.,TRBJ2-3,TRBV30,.,CAWSVLGDTQYF,TGTGCCTGGAGTGTATTGGGAGATACGCAGTATTTT
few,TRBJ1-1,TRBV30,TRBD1,CAWDDRANTEAFF,TGTGCCTGGGATGACAGGGCGAACACTGAAGCTTTCTTT
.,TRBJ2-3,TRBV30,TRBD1,CAWSGQGTDTQYF,TGTGCCTGGAGCGGACAGGGAACAGATACGCAGTATTTT
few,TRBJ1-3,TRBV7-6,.,CASSSQGSSGNTIYF,TGTGCCAGCAGCTCCCAGGGGAGCTCTGGAAACACCATATATTTT
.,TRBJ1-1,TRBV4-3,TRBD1,CASSQTGGGTEAFF,TGCGCCAGCAGCCAGACAGGGGGCGGCACTGAAGCTTTCTTT
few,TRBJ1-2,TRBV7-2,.,CASSPDGNYGYTF,TGTGCCAGCAGCCCGGACGGGAATTATGGCTACACCTTC
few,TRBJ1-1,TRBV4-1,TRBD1,CASSRQGSLTEAFF,TGCGCCAGCAGCCGACAGGGAAGTCTCACTGAAGCTTTCTTT
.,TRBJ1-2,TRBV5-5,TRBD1,CASSQGQDYGYGYTF,TGTGCCAGCAGCCAGGGACAGGACTATGGGTATGGCTACACCTTC
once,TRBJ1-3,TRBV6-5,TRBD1,CASSPQDRAGNTIYF,TGTGCCAGCAGCCCCCAAGACAGGGCTGGAAACACCATATATTTT
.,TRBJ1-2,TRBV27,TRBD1,CASSHRGGAHGYTF,TGTGCCAGCAGTCACAGGGGCGGGGCGCACGGCTACACCTTC
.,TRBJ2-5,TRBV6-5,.,CASTDSETQYF,TGTGCCAGCACTGACAGCGAGACCCAGTACTTC
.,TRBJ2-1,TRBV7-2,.,CASSLEGQGYNEQFF,TGTGCCAGCAGCTTAGAAGGGCAGGGGTACAATGAGCAGTTCTTC
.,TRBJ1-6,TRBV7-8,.,CASSLRNSPLHF,TGTGCCAGCAGCTTACGAAATTCACCCCTCCACTTT
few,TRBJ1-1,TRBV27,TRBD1,CASRPRGQEAFF,TGTGCCAGCAGACCGAGGGGGCAAGAAGCTTTCTTT
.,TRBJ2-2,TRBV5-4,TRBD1,CASSPTGFQAGELFF,TGTGCCAGCAGCCCGACAGGGTTTCAGGCCGGGGAGCTGTTTTTT
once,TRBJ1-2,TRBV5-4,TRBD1,CASSLLGTAHLYGYTF,TGTGCCAGCAGCTTGCTGGGGACAGCGCATCTCTATGGCTACACCTTC
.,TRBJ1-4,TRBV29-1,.,CSVGTGFLGEKLFF,TGCAGCGTGGGCACAGGGTTTTTAGGAGAAAAACTGTTTTTT
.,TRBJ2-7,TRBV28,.,CASRSTAAYEQYF,TGTGCCAGCCGTTCCACGGCTGCCTACGAGCAGTACTTC
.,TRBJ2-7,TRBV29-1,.,CSVEDPRAYEQYF,TGCAGCGTTGAAGACCCCAGGGCATACGAGCAGTACTTC
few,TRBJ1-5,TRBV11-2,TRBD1,CASSISTGWSNQPQHF,TGTGCCAGTTCAATTTCGACAGGGTGGAGCAATCAGCCCCAGCATTTT
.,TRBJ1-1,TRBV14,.,CASSRLNTEAFF,TGTGCCAGCAGCCGGTTGAACACTGAAGCTTTCTTT
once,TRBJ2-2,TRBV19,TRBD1,CASTRRGQGANTGELFF,TGTGCCAGTACCCGACGGGGTCAGGGGGCAAACACCGGGGAGCTGTTTTTT
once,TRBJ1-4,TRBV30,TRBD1,CAWSVGQGGMWQLFF,TGTGCCTGGAGTGTGGGGCAGGGGGGTATGTGGCAACTGTTTTTT
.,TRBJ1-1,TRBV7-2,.,CASSAGNLNTEAFF,TGTGCCAGCAGCGCAGGTAACTTGAACACTGAAGCTTTCTTT
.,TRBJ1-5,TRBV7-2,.,CASRGGGNQPQHF,TGTGCCAGCAGGGGGGGTGGCAATCAGCCCCAGCATTTT
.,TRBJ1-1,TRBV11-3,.,CASSEADRNTEAFF,TGTGCCAGCAGCGAAGCGGACAGGAACACTGAAGCTTTCTTT
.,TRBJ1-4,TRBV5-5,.,CASSLGPSVEKLFF,TGTGCCAGCAGCCTAGGCCCCTCGGTCGAAAAACTGTTTTTT
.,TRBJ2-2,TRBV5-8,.,CASSWGTATGELFF,TGTGCCAGCAGCTGGGGGACTGCTACCGGGGAGCTGTTTTTT
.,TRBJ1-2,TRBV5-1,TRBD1,CASRTGNNYGYTF,TGCGCCAGCCGGACAGGGAACAACTATGGCTACACCTTC
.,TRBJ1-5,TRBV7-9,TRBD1,CASSSRTGDVGNQPQHF,TGTGCCAGCAGTTCAAGGACAGGGGATGTGGGCAATCAGCCCCAGCATTTT
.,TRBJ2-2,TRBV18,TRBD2,CASSPRTSGTVGELFF,TGTGCCAGCTCACCACGTACTAGCGGGACCGTCGGGGAGCTGTTTTTT
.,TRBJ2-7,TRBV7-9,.,CASSPNRRGLYEQYF,TGTGCCAGCAGCCCTAACCGGAGGGGGCTCTACGAGCAGTACTTC
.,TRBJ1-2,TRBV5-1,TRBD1,CASSLGRTGDGYTF,TGCGCCAGCAGCTTGGGCAGGACAGGGGATGGCTACACCTTC
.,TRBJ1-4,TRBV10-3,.,CAISESTESNEKLFF,TGTGCCATCAGTGAGTCGACAGAGTCTAATGAAAAACTGTTTTTT
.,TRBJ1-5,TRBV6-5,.,CASSRGAYSNQPQHF,TGTGCCAGCAGTAGGGGGGCTTATAGCAATCAGCCCCAGCATTTT
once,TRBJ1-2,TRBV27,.,CASSLFPRRRGDGYTF,TGTGCCAGCAGTTTATTCCCCCGGCGAAGGGGTGACGGCTACACCTTC
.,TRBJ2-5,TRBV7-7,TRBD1,CASSQGTGEETQYF,TGTGCTAGCAGCCAAGGGACAGGTGAAGAGACCCAGTACTTC
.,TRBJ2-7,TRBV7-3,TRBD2,CASSLLAGAYEQYF,TGTGCCAGCAGCTTGCTAGCGGGAGCCTACGAGCAGTACTTC
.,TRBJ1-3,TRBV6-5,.,CATRRAAGNTIYF,TGTGCCACCCGTAGGGCTGCTGGAAACACCATATATTTT
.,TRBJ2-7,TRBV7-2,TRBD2,CASSLGGGASGSGYEQYF,TGTGCCAGCAGCTTAGGAGGGGGGGCTAGCGGGAGTGGTTACGAGCAGTACTTC
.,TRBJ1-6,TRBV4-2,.,CASSQDGAELFLYNSPLHF,TGTGCCAGCAGCCAAGATGGGGCAGAACTGTTCTTATATAATTCACCCCTCCACTTT
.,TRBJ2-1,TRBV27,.,CASSPPQRSYNEQFF,TGTGCCAGCAGTCCCCCCCAGCGCTCCTACAATGAGCAGTTCTTC
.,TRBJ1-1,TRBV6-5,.,CASNQYVGLGAAFF,TGTGCCAGCAACCAATACGTCGGGTTGGGGGCTGCTTTCTTT